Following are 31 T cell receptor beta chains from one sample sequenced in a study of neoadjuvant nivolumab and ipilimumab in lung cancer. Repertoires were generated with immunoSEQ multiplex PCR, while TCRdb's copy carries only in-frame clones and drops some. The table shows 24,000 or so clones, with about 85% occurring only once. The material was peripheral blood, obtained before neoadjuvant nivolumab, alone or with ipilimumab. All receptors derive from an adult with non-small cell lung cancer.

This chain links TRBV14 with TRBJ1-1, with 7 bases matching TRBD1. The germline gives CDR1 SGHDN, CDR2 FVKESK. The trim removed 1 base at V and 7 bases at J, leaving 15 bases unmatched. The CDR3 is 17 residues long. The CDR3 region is CASSQGWLGGARDEAFF. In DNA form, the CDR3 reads TGTGCCAGCAGCCAAGGTTGGTTAGGGGGCGCAAGGGATGAAGCTTTCTTT.

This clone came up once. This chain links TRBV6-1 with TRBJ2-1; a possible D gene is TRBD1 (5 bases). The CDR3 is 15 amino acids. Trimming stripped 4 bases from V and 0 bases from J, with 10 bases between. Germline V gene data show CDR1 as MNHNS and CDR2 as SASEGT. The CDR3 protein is CASSAYRSSYNEQFF. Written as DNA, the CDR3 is TGTGCCAGCAGTGCATACAGGAGCTCCTACAATGAGCAGTTCTTC.

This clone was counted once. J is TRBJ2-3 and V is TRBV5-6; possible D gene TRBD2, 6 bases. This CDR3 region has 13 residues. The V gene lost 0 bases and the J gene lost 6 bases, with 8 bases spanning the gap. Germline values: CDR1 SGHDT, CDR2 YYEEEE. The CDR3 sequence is CASSLGGEDTQYF. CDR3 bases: TGTGCCAGCAGCTTGGGCGGGGAGGATACGCAGTATTTT.

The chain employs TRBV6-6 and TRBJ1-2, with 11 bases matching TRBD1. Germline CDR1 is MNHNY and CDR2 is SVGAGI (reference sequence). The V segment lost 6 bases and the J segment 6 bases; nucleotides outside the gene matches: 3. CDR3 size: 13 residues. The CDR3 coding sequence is TGTGCCAGCAGCCAGGGACAGGGGGATGGCTACACCTTC. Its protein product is CASSQGQGDGYTF.

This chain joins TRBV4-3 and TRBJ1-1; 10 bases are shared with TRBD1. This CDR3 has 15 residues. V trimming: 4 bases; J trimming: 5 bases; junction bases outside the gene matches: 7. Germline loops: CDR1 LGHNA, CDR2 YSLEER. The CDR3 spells CASSPAGQGSTEAFF. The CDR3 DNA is TGCGCCAGCAGCCCCGCGGGACAGGGGAGTACTGAAGCTTTCTTT.

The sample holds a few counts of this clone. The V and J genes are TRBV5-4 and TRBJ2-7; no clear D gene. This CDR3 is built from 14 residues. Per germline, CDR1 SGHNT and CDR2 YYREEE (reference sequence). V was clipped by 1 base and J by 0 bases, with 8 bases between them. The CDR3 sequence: CASSLPDHSYEQYF. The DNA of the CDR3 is TGTGCCAGCAGCTTGCCGGATCACTCCTACGAGCAGTACTTC.

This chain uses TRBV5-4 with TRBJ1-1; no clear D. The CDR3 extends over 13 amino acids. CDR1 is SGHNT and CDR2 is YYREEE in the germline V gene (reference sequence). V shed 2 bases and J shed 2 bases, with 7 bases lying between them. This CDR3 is CASSFSSNTEAFF. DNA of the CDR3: TGTGCCAGCAGCTTTAGCAGCAACACTGAAGCTTTCTTT.

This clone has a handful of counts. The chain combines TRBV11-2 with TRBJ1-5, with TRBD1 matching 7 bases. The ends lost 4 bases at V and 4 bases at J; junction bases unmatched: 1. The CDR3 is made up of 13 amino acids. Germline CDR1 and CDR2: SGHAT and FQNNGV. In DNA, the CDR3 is TGTGCCAGCAGCTGGGACAGAAATCAGCCCCAGCATTTT. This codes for CASSWDRNQPQHF. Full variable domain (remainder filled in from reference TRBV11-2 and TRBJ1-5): EAGVAQSPRYKIIEKRQSVAFWCNPISGHATLYWYQQILGQGPKLLIQFQNNGVVDDSQLPKDRFSAERLKGVDSTLKIQPAKLEDSAVYLCASSWDRNQPQHFGDGTRLSIL.

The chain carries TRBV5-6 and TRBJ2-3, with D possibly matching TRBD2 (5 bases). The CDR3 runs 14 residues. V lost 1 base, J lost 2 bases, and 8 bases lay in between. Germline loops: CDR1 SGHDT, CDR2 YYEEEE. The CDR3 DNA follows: TGTGCCAGCAGCTTGAAAGCGGCCACAGATACGCAGTATTTT. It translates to CASSLKAATDTQYF. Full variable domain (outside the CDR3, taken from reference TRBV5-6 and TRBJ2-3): DAGVTQSPTHLIKTRGQQVTLRCSPKSGHDTVSWYQQALGQGPQFIFQYYEEEERQRGNFPDRFSGHQFPNYSSELNVNALLLGDSALYLCASSLKAATDTQYFGPGTRLTVL.

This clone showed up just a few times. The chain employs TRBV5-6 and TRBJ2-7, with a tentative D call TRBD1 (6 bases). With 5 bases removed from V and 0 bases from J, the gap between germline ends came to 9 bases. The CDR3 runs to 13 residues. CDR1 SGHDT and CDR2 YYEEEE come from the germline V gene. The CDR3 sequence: CASSSTGSYEQYF. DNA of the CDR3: TGTGCCAGCAGTTCGACAGGCTCCTACGAGCAGTACTTC. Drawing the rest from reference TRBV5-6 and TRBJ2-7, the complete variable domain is DAGVTQSPTHLIKTRGQQVTLRCSPKSGHDTVSWYQQALGQGPQFIFQYYEEEERQRGNFPDRFSGHQFPNYSSELNVNALLLGDSALYLCASSSTGSYEQYFGPGTRLTVT.

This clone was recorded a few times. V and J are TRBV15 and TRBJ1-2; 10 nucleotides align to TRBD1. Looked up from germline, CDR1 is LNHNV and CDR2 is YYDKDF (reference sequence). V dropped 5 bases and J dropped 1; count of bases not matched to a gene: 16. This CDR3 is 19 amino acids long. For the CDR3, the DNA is TGTGCCACCAGCGGGACCCTCGGGACAGGGGTTGAGGGTAACTATGGCTACACCTTC. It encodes CATSGTLGTGVEGNYGYTF.

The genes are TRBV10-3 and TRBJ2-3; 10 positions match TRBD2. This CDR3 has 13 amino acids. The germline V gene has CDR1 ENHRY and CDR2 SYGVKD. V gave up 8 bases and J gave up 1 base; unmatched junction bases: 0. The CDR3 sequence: CAILAGGTDTQYF. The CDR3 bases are TGTGCCATCCTAGCGGGGGGCACAGATACGCAGTATTTT.

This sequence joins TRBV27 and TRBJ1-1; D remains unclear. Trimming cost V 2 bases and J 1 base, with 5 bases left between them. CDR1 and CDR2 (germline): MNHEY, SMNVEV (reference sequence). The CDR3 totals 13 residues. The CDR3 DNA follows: TGTGCCAGCAGTTTACTGGAGAACACTGAAGCTTTCTTT. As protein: CASSLLENTEAFF.

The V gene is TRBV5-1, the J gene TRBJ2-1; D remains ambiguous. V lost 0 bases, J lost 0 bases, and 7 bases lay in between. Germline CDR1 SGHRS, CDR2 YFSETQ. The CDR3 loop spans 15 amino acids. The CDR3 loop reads CASSLVQSSYNEQFF. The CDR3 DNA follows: TGCGCCAGCAGCTTGGTACAAAGCTCCTACAATGAGCAGTTCTTC.

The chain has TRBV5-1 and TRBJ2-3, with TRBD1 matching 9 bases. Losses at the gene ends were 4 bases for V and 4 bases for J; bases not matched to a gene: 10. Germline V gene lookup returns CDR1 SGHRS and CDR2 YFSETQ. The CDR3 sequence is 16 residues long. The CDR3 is CASSPQDRGSADTQYF. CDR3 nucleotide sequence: TGCGCCAGCAGCCCTCAAGACAGGGGGAGCGCAGATACGCAGTATTTT.

In nucleotides, the CDR3 is TGTGCCAGCACCCCAGGTGGAGCAACTAATGAAAAACTGTTTTTT. Protein product: CASTPGGATNEKLFF. This chain uses TRBV7-8 with TRBJ1-4, with unresolved D. Trimming left V 7 bases short and J 0 bases short, with 12 bases between. The CDR3 has 15 amino acids. Germline values: CDR1 SGHVS, CDR2 FQNEAQ.

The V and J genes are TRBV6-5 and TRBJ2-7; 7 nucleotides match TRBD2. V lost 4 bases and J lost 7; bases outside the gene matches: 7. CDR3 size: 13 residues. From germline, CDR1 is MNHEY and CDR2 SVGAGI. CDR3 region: CASSSRLAQEQYF. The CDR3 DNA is TGTGCCAGCAGTTCTAGACTAGCTCAGGAGCAGTACTTC.

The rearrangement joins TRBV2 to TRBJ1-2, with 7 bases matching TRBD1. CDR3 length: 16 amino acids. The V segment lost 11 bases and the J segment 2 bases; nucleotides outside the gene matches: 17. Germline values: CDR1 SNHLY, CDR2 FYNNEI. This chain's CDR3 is CARNKGGTEGNYGYTF. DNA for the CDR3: TGTGCCCGTAACAAAGGAGGGACAGAGGGCAACTATGGCTACACCTTC. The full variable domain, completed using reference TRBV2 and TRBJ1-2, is EPEVTQTPSHQVTQMGQEVILRCVPISNHLYFYWYRQILGQKVEFLVSFYNNEISEKSEIFDDQFSVERPDGSNFTLKIRSTKLEDSAMYFCARNKGGTEGNYGYTFGSGTRLTVV.

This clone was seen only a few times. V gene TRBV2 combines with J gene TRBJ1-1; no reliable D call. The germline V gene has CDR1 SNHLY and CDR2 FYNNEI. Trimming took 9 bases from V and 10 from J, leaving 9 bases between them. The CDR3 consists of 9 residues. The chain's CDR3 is CAREGSAFF. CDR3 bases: TGTGCCAGAGAGGGATCAGCTTTCTTT.

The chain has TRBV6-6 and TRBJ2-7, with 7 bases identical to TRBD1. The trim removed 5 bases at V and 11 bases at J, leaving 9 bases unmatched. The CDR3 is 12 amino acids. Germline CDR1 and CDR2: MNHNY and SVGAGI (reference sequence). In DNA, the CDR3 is TGTGCCAGCAGTCGGGACCAAGGGGGCAAGTACTTC. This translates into CASSRDQGGKYF.

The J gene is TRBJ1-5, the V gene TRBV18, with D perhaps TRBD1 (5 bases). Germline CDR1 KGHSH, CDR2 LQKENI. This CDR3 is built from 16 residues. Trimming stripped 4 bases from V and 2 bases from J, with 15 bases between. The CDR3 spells CASSLLGDSGNQPQHF. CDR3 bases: TGTGCCAGCTCACTGTTGGGCGACAGTGGCAATCAGCCCCAGCATTTT.

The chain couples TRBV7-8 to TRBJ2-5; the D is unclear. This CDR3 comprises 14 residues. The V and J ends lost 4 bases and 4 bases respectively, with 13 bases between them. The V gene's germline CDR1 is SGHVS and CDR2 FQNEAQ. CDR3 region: CASSSVSVPETQYF. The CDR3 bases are TGTGCCAGCAGCTCCGTAAGCGTTCCAGAGACCCAGTACTTC.

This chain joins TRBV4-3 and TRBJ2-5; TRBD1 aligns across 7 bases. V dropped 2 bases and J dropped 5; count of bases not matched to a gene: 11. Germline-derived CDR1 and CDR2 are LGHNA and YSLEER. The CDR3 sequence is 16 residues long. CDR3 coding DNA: TGCGCCAGCAGCCAAAACTTCGGGACAGACGGGGAGACCCAGTACTTC. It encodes CASSQNFGTDGETQYF.

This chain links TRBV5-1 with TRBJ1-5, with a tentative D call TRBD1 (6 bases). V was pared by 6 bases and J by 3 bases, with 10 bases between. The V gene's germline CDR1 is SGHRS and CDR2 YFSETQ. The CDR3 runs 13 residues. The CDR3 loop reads CASKGDDNQPQHF. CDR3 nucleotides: TGCGCCAGCAAGGGGGACGACAATCAGCCCCAGCATTTT.

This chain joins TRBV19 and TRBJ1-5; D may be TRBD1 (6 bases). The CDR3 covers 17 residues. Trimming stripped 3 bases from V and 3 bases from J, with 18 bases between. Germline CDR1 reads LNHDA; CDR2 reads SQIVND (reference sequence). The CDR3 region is CASSMGGRGISNQPQHF. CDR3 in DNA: TGTGCCAGTAGTATGGGTGGCAGGGGTATTTCCAATCAGCCCCAGCATTTT.

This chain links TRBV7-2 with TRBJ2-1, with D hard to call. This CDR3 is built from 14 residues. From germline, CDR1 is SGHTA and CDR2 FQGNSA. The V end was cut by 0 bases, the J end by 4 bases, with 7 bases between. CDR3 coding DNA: TGTGCCAGCAGCTTAGCATTGGAGTACAATGAGCAGTTCTTC. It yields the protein CASSLALEYNEQFF.

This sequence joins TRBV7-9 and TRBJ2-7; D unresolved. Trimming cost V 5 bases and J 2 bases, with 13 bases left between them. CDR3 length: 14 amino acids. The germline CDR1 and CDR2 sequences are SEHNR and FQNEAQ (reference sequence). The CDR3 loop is CASSASGMTYEQYF. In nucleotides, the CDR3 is TGTGCCAGCAGCGCCTCGGGTATGACCTACGAGCAGTACTTC.

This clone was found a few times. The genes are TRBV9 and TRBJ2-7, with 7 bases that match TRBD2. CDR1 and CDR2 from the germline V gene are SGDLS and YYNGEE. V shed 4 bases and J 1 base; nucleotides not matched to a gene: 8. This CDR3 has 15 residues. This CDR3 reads CASSTGGFGSYEQYF. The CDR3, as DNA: TGTGCCAGCAGCACCGGGGGGTTTGGGTCCTACGAGCAGTACTTC.

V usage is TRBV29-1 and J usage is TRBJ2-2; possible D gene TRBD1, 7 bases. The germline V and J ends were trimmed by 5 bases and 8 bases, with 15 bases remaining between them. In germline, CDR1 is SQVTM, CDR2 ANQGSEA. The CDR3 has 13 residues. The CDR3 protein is CSVRTGGVGELFF. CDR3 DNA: TGCAGCGTTCGGACAGGAGGGGTTGGGGAGCTGTTTTTT.

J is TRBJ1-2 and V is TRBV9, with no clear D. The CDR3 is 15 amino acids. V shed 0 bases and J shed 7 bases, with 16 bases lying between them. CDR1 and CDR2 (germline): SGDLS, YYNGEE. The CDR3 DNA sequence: TGTGCCAGCAGCGTAGCAACCGAGGCTGTTGGTGGCTACACCTTC. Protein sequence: CASSVATEAVGGYTF.

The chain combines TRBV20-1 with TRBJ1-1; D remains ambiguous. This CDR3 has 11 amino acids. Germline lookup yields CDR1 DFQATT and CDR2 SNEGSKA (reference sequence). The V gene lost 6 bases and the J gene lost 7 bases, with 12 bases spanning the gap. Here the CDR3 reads CSAILGVEAFF. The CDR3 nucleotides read TGCAGTGCCATCCTCGGAGTTGAAGCTTTCTTT.